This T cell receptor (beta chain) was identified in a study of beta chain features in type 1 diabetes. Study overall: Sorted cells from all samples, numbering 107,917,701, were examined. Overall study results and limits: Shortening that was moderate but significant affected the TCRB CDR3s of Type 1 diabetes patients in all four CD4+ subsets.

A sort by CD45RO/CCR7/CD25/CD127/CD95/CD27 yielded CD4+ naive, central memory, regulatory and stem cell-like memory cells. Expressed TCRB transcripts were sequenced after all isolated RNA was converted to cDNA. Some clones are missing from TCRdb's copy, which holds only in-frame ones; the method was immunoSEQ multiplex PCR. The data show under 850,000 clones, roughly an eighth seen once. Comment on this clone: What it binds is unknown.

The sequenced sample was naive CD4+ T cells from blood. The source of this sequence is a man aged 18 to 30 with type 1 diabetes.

CDR3 coding DNA: TGTGCCAGCAGCCCCCGGTACGGGCTCCCGGGCGAGCAGTACTTC. Translated, it gives CASSPRYGLPGEQYF. The chain recombines TRBV7-2 with TRBJ2-7; D remains unclear. Looked up from germline, CDR1 is SGHTA and CDR2 is FQGNSA. The CDR3 is made up of 15 amino acids. V shed 5 bases and J shed 6 bases, with 20 bases lying between them. Together with reference TRBV7-2 and TRBJ2-7, the CDR3 gives the full variable domain: GAGVSQSPSNKVTEKGKDVELRCDPISGHTALYWYRQSLGQGLEFLIYFQGNSAPDKSGLPSDRFSAERTGGSVSTLTIQRTQQEDSAVYLCASSPRYGLPGEQYFGPGTRLTVT.